These 30 T cell receptor beta chains were all obtained from the same sample, sequenced in a study of cytotoxic CD8 clonotypes in ibrutinib-treated CLL. Generated by immunoSEQ multiplex PCR, the TCRdb table keeps only in-frame clones and is missing some. This sample carries 150,000 to 250,000 clones, approximately 72% of them seen once, and the ten largest clones take 13%. Sequencing used PBMCs, obtained after 24 months of ibrutinib treatment. The receptors were gathered from a human donor with chronic lymphocytic leukemia.

The chain recombines TRBV5-6 with TRBJ2-5; maybe TRBD2 (6 bases). The CDR3 totals 16 residues. V shed 2 bases and J shed 5 bases, with 19 bases lying between them. Germline V gene data show CDR1 as SGHDT and CDR2 as YYEEEE. CDR3 nucleotide sequence: TGTGCCAGCAGCTTATGGGCGGGGCGAACCTGGGAGACCCAGTACTTC. Protein: CASSLWAGRTWETQYF.

The chain joins TRBV4-1 to TRBJ2-2; D uncertain. Germline CDR1 reads MGHRA; CDR2 reads YSYEKL. The V end was cut by 4 bases, the J end by 1 base, with 16 bases between. CDR3 length: 17 amino acids. In DNA, the CDR3 is TGCGCCAGCAGCCCCTTCGAGGTGCGCCTGAACACCGGGGAGCTGTTTTTT. Residues: CASSPFEVRLNTGELFF.

The chain has TRBV7-6 and TRBJ1-1; D is unclear. Germline V gene sequence: CDR1 SGHVS, CDR2 FNYEAQ. Trimming pared 5 bases from V and 5 bases from J, leaving 12 bases between. The CDR3 contains 13 residues. The CDR3 here is CASSPPAGTEAFF. The CDR3 coding sequence is TGTGCCAGCAGCCCTCCAGCGGGGACTGAAGCTTTCTTT.

The chain has TRBV4-1 and TRBJ2-1; D is unresolved. The CDR3 runs 13 residues. CDR1 MGHRA and CDR2 YSYEKL come from the germline V gene. V lost 0 bases and J 7 bases, leaving 7 bases between the germline ends. The CDR3 bases are TGCGCCAGCAGCCAAGAATGGCGGAATGAGCAGTTCTTC. Protein sequence: CASSQEWRNEQFF.

This chain joins TRBV11-2 and TRBJ1-5; unclear D gene. V lost 0 bases and J 4 bases, leaving 10 bases between the germline ends. CDR3 length: 15 residues. Germline lookup yields CDR1 SGHAT and CDR2 FQNNGV. The CDR3 sequence is CASSLDSQRNQPQHF. Here the CDR3 DNA reads TGTGCCAGCAGCTTAGATTCCCAGAGGAATCAGCCCCAGCATTTT.

The count of this clone is one. The chain has TRBV30 and TRBJ2-7; no clear D. Trimming pared 0 bases from V and 6 bases from J, leaving 30 bases between. The CDR3 consists of 19 residues. Germline-derived CDR1 and CDR2 are GTSNPN and SVGIG (reference sequence). CDR3 coding DNA: TGTGCCTGGAGTGTACACGGCTATAACCGTCAGGCTCCCCCTTGCGAGCAGTACTTC. Amino acids: CAWSVHGYNRQAPPCEQYF.

The chain uses TRBV19 and TRBJ1-5, with TRBD1 matching 7 bases. Germline trimming cut 6 bases from V and 2 bases from J; bases unmatched to any gene: 10. The germline V gene encodes CDR1 LNHDA and CDR2 SQIVND (reference sequence). The CDR3 runs to 16 residues. The chain's CDR3 is CASSQIQGGGNQPQHF. CDR3 nucleotide sequence: TGTGCCAGTAGCCAAATCCAGGGGGGTGGCAATCAGCCCCAGCATTTT.

The J gene is TRBJ1-1, the V gene TRBV28, with 7 bases fitting TRBD1. Germline lookup yields CDR1 MDHEN and CDR2 SYDVKM. V gave up 10 bases and J gave up 5 bases; unmatched junction bases: 7. The CDR3 spans 12 residues. The CDR3 region has the DNA TGTGCCACCCGACAGGGTTGGACTGAAGCTTTCTTT. The encoded protein is CATRQGWTEAFF. Based on the CDR3 plus reference TRBV28 and TRBJ1-1, the full variable domain is DVKVTQSSRYLVKRTGEKVFLECVQDMDHENMFWYRQDPGLGLRLIYFSYDVKMKEKGDIPEGYSVSREKKERFSLILESASTNQTSMYLCATRQGWTEAFFGQGTRLTVV.

This clone was seen more than once but under ten times. The chain carries TRBV19 and TRBJ2-3; 11 nucleotides agree with TRBD2. The germline V gene has CDR1 LNHDA and CDR2 SQIVND (reference sequence). Trimming cost V 3 bases and J 0 bases; bases outside gene matches: 2. The CDR3 extends over 16 amino acids. CDR3 sequence: CASSIRLAGSTDTQYF. CDR3 DNA sequence: TGTGCCAGTAGTATCCGACTAGCGGGGAGCACAGATACGCAGTATTTT. Full variable domain (missing parts from reference TRBV19 and TRBJ2-3): DGGITQSPKYLFRKEGQNVTLSCEQNLNHDAMYWYRQDPGQGLRLIYYSQIVNDFQKGDIAEGYSVSREKKESFPLTVTSAQKNPTAFYLCASSIRLAGSTDTQYFGPGTRLTVL.

The chain combines TRBV25-1 with TRBJ2-2; possible D gene TRBD1, 6 bases. Trimming cost V 3 bases and J 4 bases, with 15 bases left between them. Germline assignment: CDR1 MGHDK and CDR2 SYGVNS. This CDR3 spans 16 amino acids. CDR3 in DNA: TGTGCCAGCAGTGATTCGCGAACAGGGTCCACCGGGGAGCTGTTTTTT. Its protein is CASSDSRTGSTGELFF.

The chain combines TRBV5-1 with TRBJ1-2, with D unresolved. With 4 bases removed from V and 1 base from J, the gap between germline ends came to 8 bases. Germline lookup yields CDR1 SGHRS and CDR2 YFSETQ. The CDR3 is 13 residues long. The CDR3 protein is CASSREINYGYTF. The CDR3 region has the DNA TGCGCCAGCAGCCGAGAAATTAACTATGGCTACACCTTC.

This chain links TRBV10-2 with TRBJ2-2; D is uncertain. V dropped 2 bases and J dropped 1 base, with 2 bases sitting between them. CDR1 and CDR2 from the germline V gene are WSHSY and SAAADI. The CDR3 sequence is 13 residues long. CDR3 nucleotides: TGCGCCAGCAGTGAGCAGAACACCGGGGAGCTGTTTTTT. This sequence encodes CASSEQNTGELFF.

The chain recombines TRBV5-1 with TRBJ2-1; no firm D call. Germline V CDR1 and CDR2: SGHRS, YFSETQ. The V and J ends lost 2 bases and 8 bases respectively, with 17 bases between them. This CDR3 spans 15 amino acids. The CDR3 protein is CASSLDSTIVYEQFF. Here the CDR3 DNA reads TGCGCCAGCAGCTTAGACTCGACGATAGTGTATGAGCAGTTCTTC.

This clone appeared once. This chain links TRBV4-3 with TRBJ2-1; perhaps TRBD2 as D (5 bases). V was pared by 1 base and J by 9 bases, with 7 bases between. The CDR3 has 12 residues. CDR1 and CDR2 from the germline V gene are LGHNA and YSLEER. For the CDR3, the DNA is TGCGCCAGCAGCCAAGCGGGAAGTGAGCAGTTCTTC. It is translated as CASSQAGSEQFF.

The chain is built from TRBV5-6 and TRBJ1-4; D unresolved. Trimming took off 1 base at V and 2 bases at J, with 6 bases between the two ends. The germline CDR1 and CDR2 sequences are SGHDT and YYEEEE. This CDR3 is built from 14 residues. CDR3 bases: TGTGCCAGCAGCTTGCTACAGACTAATGAAAAACTGTTTTTT. Its translation: CASSLLQTNEKLFF. The full variable domain, in which reference TRBV5-6 and TRBJ1-4 provide the parts outside the CDR3, is DAGVTQSPTHLIKTRGQQVTLRCSPKSGHDTVSWYQQALGQGPQFIFQYYEEEERQRGNFPDRFSGHQFPNYSSELNVNALLLGDSALYLCASSLLQTNEKLFFGSGTQLSVL.

The rearrangement links TRBV25-1 to TRBJ2-1; weak D call: TRBD2 (6 bases). This CDR3 has 13 amino acids. Germline CDR1 MGHDK, CDR2 SYGVNS. V dropped 3 bases and J dropped 15 bases, with 18 bases sitting between them. The DNA of the CDR3 is TGTGCCAGCAGTGACAAAAAGAGGACTAACCGGTTCTTC. Translation gives CASSDKKRTNRFF.

The rearrangement links TRBV4-3 to TRBJ2-1; 7 nucleotides match TRBD2. The J segment lost 4 bases and the V segment lost 1 base, leaving 4 bases of the junction unmatched. The CDR3 is 15 amino acids. Germline V CDR1 and CDR2: LGHNA, YSLEER. This chain's CDR3 is CASSQARERYNEQFF. DNA of the CDR3: TGCGCCAGCAGCCAAGCGCGGGAGCGATACAATGAGCAGTTCTTC.

This CDR3 is CASSFRTGYNTGELFF. Here the CDR3 DNA reads TGTGCCAGCAGTTTCAGGACAGGGTATAACACCGGGGAGCTGTTTTTT. The V gene is TRBV6-5, the J gene TRBJ2-2; 8 positions agree with TRBD1. The trim removed 4 bases at V and 2 bases at J, leaving 6 bases unmatched. Per the germline V gene, CDR1 is MNHEY and CDR2 is SVGAGI. The CDR3 consists of 16 residues.

The V gene is TRBV27, the J gene TRBJ2-5; 7 nucleotides line up with TRBD1. CDR3 size: 13 residues. V shed 5 bases, J shed 7 bases, and the junction held 7 bases outside the gene matches. Per the germline V gene, CDR1 is MNHEY and CDR2 is SMNVEV (reference sequence). CDR3 region: CASSLGQGVTQYF. The DNA of the CDR3 is TGTGCCAGCAGTCTAGGGCAGGGGGTGACCCAGTACTTC.

This clone was picked up a small number of times. This chain connects TRBV27 to TRBJ2-7; D gene unclear. The CDR3 has 15 amino acids. The V gene lost 4 bases and the J gene lost 0 bases, with 13 bases spanning the gap. Germline CDR1 is MNHEY and CDR2 is SMNVEV (reference sequence). The CDR3 sequence is CASSSYPLASYEQYF. The CDR3, as DNA: TGTGCCAGCAGTTCCTACCCTTTAGCCTCCTACGAGCAGTACTTC.

This chain connects TRBV30 to TRBJ1-2; D not certain. V shed 3 bases and J shed 0 bases, with 8 bases lying between them. The CDR3 has 13 amino acids. The V gene's germline CDR1 is GTSNPN and CDR2 SVGIG (reference sequence). The CDR3 sequence is CAWRNQANYGYTF. The CDR3 DNA reads TGTGCCTGGAGAAACCAGGCTAACTATGGCTACACCTTC. Together with reference TRBV30 and TRBJ1-2, the CDR3 gives the full variable domain: SQTIHQWPATLVQPVGSPLSLECTVEGTSNPNLYWYRQAAGRGLQLLFYSVGIGQISSEVPQNLSASRPQDRQFILSSKKLLLSDSGFYLCAWRNQANYGYTFGSGTRLTVV.

This clone was recorded a few times. The rearrangement uses TRBV7-9 and TRBJ1-5, with a weak D call TRBD1 (6 bases). The V end lost 4 bases, the J end lost 6 bases, and 16 bases lay between the germline ends. Looked up from germline, CDR1 is SEHNR and CDR2 is FQNEAQ (reference sequence). This CDR3 spans 15 amino acids. The CDR3 is CASSSFESRGQPQHF. In DNA form, the CDR3 reads TGTGCCAGCAGCTCCTTCGAGTCCAGGGGTCAGCCCCAGCATTTT.

This sequence joins TRBV30 and TRBJ2-3, with a tentative D call TRBD2 (5 bases). Trimming pared 0 bases from V and 4 bases from J, leaving 17 bases between. This CDR3 is 16 amino acids long. The V gene's germline CDR1 is GTSNPN and CDR2 SVGIG (reference sequence). This CDR3 reads CAWSVGLASLPDTQYF. The CDR3, as DNA: TGTGCCTGGAGTGTAGGGCTAGCCTCCCTACCAGATACGCAGTATTTT.

The count of this clone is one. The chain employs TRBV7-9 and TRBJ2-6, with 8 bases fitting TRBD1. Germline V gene data show CDR1 as SEHNR and CDR2 as FQNEAQ (reference sequence). This CDR3 spans 19 amino acids. The ends lost 1 base at V and 1 base at J; junction bases unmatched: 9. The CDR3 loop reads CASSLGLRQGYSGANVLTF. Here the CDR3 DNA reads TGTGCCAGCAGCTTAGGTTTAAGACAGGGGTATTCTGGGGCCAACGTCCTGACTTTC.

This chain uses TRBV28 with TRBJ1-1; weak D call: TRBD1 (6 bases). Trimming removed 2 bases from V and 4 bases from J, with 11 bases in between. Germline V gene sequence: CDR1 MDHEN, CDR2 SYDVKM. The CDR3 contains 14 residues. The CDR3 sequence: CASSLRLGATEAFF. In DNA, the CDR3 is TGTGCCAGCAGTTTACGTTTGGGGGCCACTGAAGCTTTCTTT.

This chain links TRBV7-2 with TRBJ2-7, with 11 bases matching TRBD2. The germline gives CDR1 SGHTA, CDR2 FQGNSA. The ends lost 5 bases at V and 4 bases at J; junction bases unmatched: 7. The CDR3 length is 15 residues. This chain's CDR3 is CASSPRLAGTYEQYF. CDR3 DNA sequence: TGTGCCAGCAGCCCCCGACTAGCGGGGACTTACGAGCAGTACTTC.

About this clone: At one boundary the junction diverges from the germline segment, which might be a read error. The chain carries TRBV7-7 and TRBJ2-7; D possibly corresponds to TRBD2 (6 bases). The CDR3 has 14 amino acids. CDR1 is SSHAT, CDR2 FNYEAQ, per germline (reference sequence). The CDR3 DNA is TGTGCTAGCAGCTTAGCCCTAAGCGGGTACGAGCAGTACTTC. It encodes CASSLALSGYEQYF.

The V gene is TRBV18, the J gene TRBJ2-2, with D unclear. Germline V gives CDR1 KGHSH, CDR2 LQKENI. CDR3 length: 12 residues. The V end was cut by 4 bases, the J end by 4 bases, with 4 bases between. The CDR3 DNA is TGTGCCAGCTCACGGACCACCGGGGAGCTGTTTTTT. Translation: CASSRTTGELFF.

CDR3 amino acids: CATSRASEEKLFF. DNA of the CDR3: TGTGCCACCAGCAGGGCCTCGGAGGAAAAACTGTTTTTT. The gene calls are TRBV15 and TRBJ1-4; D call uncertain. The CDR3 is 13 residues long. Trimming cost V 3 bases and J 8 bases, with 10 bases left between them. Looked up from germline, CDR1 is LNHNV and CDR2 is YYDKDF (reference sequence).

V is TRBV7-2 and J is TRBJ2-7; 10 bases agree with TRBD2. Germline assignment: CDR1 SGHTA and CDR2 FQGNSA. Trimming removed 2 bases from V and 6 bases from J; junction bases left unmatched: 7. This CDR3 is built from 15 residues. CDR3 region: CASSLRGLAGAEQYF. The CDR3 nucleotides are TGTGCCAGCAGCTTAAGGGGGCTAGCGGGAGCCGAGCAGTACTTC.